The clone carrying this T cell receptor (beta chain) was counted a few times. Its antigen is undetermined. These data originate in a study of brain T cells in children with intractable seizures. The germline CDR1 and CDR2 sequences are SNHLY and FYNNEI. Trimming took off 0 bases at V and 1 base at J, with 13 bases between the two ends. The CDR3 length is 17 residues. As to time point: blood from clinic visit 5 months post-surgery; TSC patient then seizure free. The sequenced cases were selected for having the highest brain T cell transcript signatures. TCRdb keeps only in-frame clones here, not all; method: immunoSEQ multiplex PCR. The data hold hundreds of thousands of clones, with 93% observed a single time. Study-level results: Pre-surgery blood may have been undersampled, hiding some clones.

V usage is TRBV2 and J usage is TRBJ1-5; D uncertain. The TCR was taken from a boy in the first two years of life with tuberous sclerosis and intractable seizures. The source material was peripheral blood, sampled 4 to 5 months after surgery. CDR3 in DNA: TGTGCCAGCAGTGAAGCCGGACCGCGGAGGAGCAATCAGCCCCAGCATTTT. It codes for CASSEAGPRRSNQPQHF.